The entry below describes one TCR beta chain. This clone has just one count. What this receptor recognizes is not known. No clone much larger than this one lies a single base away; base qualities are absent. The CDR3 starts with the cysteine, ends with the phenylalanine, and has 13 residues. CDR3 DNA is the only sequence kept; it has 39 bases, read in frame from the first base. CDR1 and CDR2 (MNHEY, SMNVEV) derive from the germline V gene (reference sequence). V is pared back by 0 bases and J by 8 bases, with 10 bases lying between the germline termini. The CDR3 regions of human TCRbeta chains were subjected to immunosequencing. For the original study's pipeline: Repertoire TCRs were checked for matches against a reference library of SARS-CoV-2-specific TCRs that had been generated using the MIRA antigen-specificity platform. Breadth meant the fraction of unique TCRs that were SARS-CoV-2-associated, whereas depth meant the fraction of total T cells that were SARS-CoV-2-associated. Each spike-specific TCR was assigned to its reactive spike region and to a CD4 or CD8 class using the MIRA data. Log10-transformed breadth and depth values were compared by one-way ANOVA with Sidak's multiple comparisons tests. Not all clones reach the TCRdb copy of this immuneACCESS table, which keeps in-frame sequences only. Checked studies attribute under half of the gap to unresolved V genes and leave the rest unexplained. D and trimming come from the DNA, and the V and J calls and clone size come from that table. The sample table shows over 120,000 clones, and 92% are seen once. The top ten constitute around 3.5% of the sample.

Taken with the paper, the label for time point translates to: about 28 days (+/-7) after the second vaccine dose. AZD1222 recipients whose second dose came at about 4 weeks and those whose second dose came at about 12 weeks were combined into one group, since spike-specific TCR depth and breadth did not differ between the two schedules. Vaccinee samples came from UK trials COV001 and COV002, including a single-blind randomized controlled phase 2/3 trial of AZD1222 (ChAdOx1 nCoV-19) in healthy adults. For TCRbeta chain sequencing, PBMC samples from trial participants were taken at day 0 and at day 28 after the second dose. The sample belongs to a study of T cell responses to AZD1222 COVID-19 vaccine (dated by TCRdb to the early 2020s). With regard to the full study: TCR sequencing was performed for 230 to 250 trial participants, of whom about 200 were given two doses of AZD1222 and approximately 26 were given two doses of MenACWY control vaccine. Trial participants were enrolled into age subgroups of 18-55, 56-69 and 70-plus years, which contained around 150, 29 and 61 TCR-sequenced participants, respectively. Results and caveats for the whole study, not just this receptor: CD4 TCRs associated with the vaccine covered the entire spike protein, and the dominant responses were in regions 160-218 and 743-854. Participants were mostly white British and included more females than males, and it was suggested by the authors that clonal diversity may have been underestimated. In the small 56-69-year group, the increase in depth fell short of significance, most likely because of low power. After two AZD1222 doses, spike-specific TCR breadth and depth were significantly higher than at day 0 and than in MenACWY recipients. No day 14 peak-response samples were available, so repertoires were characterized only after the peak T cell response. Only five or six AZD1222 recipients were SARS-CoV-2 seropositive at baseline, limiting conclusions about previously exposed vaccinees. Nearly half of unique spike-specific TCRs reportedly recognized epitopes outside regions mutated in the B.1.351 and B.1.1.7 variants.

The TCR comes from an adult who received the AZD1222 COVID-19 vaccine. Rearrangement joined TRBV27 to TRBJ1-2, and the D gene may be TRBD1, 5 bases matching. The material sequenced was peripheral blood, taken 28 days after the second AZD1222 dose. The CDR3 sequence is CASSLSGGSGYTF. In nucleotide form, the sequence is TGTGCCAGCAGTTTATCGGGGGGGTCCGGCTACACCTTC.